This record concerns one TCR beta chain sequence. Its antigen is unidentified. Arm-PCR of CDR3 regions and iRepertoire HTBI primers were the basis on which TCR beta libraries were built. Each CDR3 protein is one row after TCRdb ran MiXCR on the multiplex PCR reads. The sample holds roughly 700,000 distinct CDR3 sequences, around 30% seen once. This sample stems from a study of regulatory T cells in long-lasting Graves disease. Study-level background: The criterion for persistent Graves' disease was over 5 years of antithyroid drugs with positive TSH receptor antibodies.

Study results and caveats: Persistent disease showed a preference for TRBV28, TRBJ1-2 and TRBJ2-5. Accuracy may have been reduced by the small sample size.

Time point given: persistent/refractory GD, antithyroid drugs over 5 years with positive TRAb. PBMC RNA served as the TCR library source. The CDR3 has 13 amino acids. V was pared by 2 bases and J by 14 bases, with 16 bases between. The germline CDR1 and CDR2 sequences are MNHNS and SASEGT. The source is a female donor with Graves disease. The starting material was peripheral blood mononuclear cells (PBMCs), obtained when the disease was refractory, from a patient treated with antithyroid drugs. This chain joins TRBV6-1 and TRBJ1-5, with a weak D call TRBD1 (6 bases). The DNA for the CDR3 is TGTGCCAGCAGTGAACAGACAGGACCTCCTAAGCATTTT. Its translation is CASSEQTGPPKHF.